Below are 15 T cell receptor beta chains sequenced from a single sample in a study of human T cells and chemical hapten exposure. The time point is: pre-sensitization, week 0. Specified treatment: therapeutic diphenylcyclopropenone sensitization with weekly scalp DPC. A single record per CDR3 protein comes from TCRdb applying MiXCR to the RACE reads. The sample has a few hundred thousand distinct CDR3 sequences, about 5.4% seen once. Sequences were derived from whole blood, sampled in connection with sensitization to the hapten diphenylcyclopropenone (DPC). These receptors all come from a woman aged 18-30 years with alopecia areata. Some clones in this sample may be carry-over from other donors' samples.

The chain has TRBV6-2 or TRBV6-3 and TRBJ1-1; weak D call: TRBD1 (5 bases). CDR1 is MNHEY, CDR2 SVGEGT, per germline. V lost 2 bases, J lost 5 bases, and 12 bases lay in between. The CDR3 runs 14 residues. CDR3 sequence reads: CASSYGAVETEAFF. The CDR3 DNA sequence: TGTGCCAGCAGTTACGGGGCGGTTGAAACTGAAGCTTTCTTT.

This clonotype was seen repeatedly, ten times or more. The rearrangement links TRBV28 to TRBJ1-1; D gene uncertain. The germline V gene encodes CDR1 MDHEN and CDR2 SYDVKM. Trimming pared 1 base from V and 1 base from J, leaving 7 bases between. This CDR3 contains 14 residues. DNA of the CDR3: TGTGCCAGCAGTTTATTTTGGGGGAACACTGAAGCTTTCTTT. This encodes CASSLFWGNTEAFF.

This clonotype was counted at least ten times. The chain carries TRBV27 and TRBJ1-3; D unresolved. Trimming removed 5 bases from V and 3 bases from J, with 17 bases in between. Germline CDR1 MNHEY, CDR2 SMNVEV (reference sequence). The CDR3 sequence is 16 residues long. The CDR3 here is CASSPLPGLNGNTIYF. CDR3 nucleotide sequence: TGTGCCAGCAGTCCCCTGCCCGGACTGAATGGAAACACCATATATTTT.

The chain combines TRBV7-2 with TRBJ1-2; TRBD1 agrees at 9 bases. This CDR3 spans 20 amino acids. Per germline, CDR1 SGHTA and CDR2 FQGNSA. The V and J ends lost 10 bases and 3 bases, in that order; junction bases with no gene match: 27. DNA for the CDR3: TGTGCCATCCCTTTCCGGGACAGGGCGGGATGGTTCAGGTACGACTATGGCTACACCTTC. Translation: CAIPFRDRAGWFRYDYGYTF.

This clonotype was seen many times. The chain uses TRBV6-2 or TRBV6-3 and TRBJ2-5, with 7 positions matching TRBD1. The J segment lost 4 bases and the V segment lost 2 bases, leaving 13 bases of the junction unmatched. Per the germline V gene, CDR1 is MNHEY and CDR2 is SVGEGT. This CDR3 region has 17 residues. CDR3 sequence reads: CASSYVSQGVGLETQYF. CDR3 coding DNA: TGTGCCAGCAGTTACGTCAGCCAGGGGGTCGGATTAGAGACCCAGTACTTC.

This clonotype was seen only a few times. The genes are TRBV7-2 and TRBJ2-1, with a weak D call TRBD1 (5 bases). Trimming stripped 0 bases from V and 9 bases from J, with 15 bases between. Germline values: CDR1 SGHTA, CDR2 FQGNSA. This CDR3 has 15 amino acids. The CDR3 here is CASSLAVQGWGEQFF. The CDR3 region has the DNA TGTGCCAGCAGCTTAGCGGTCCAGGGTTGGGGTGAGCAGTTCTTC. The complete variable domain, with remaining parts taken from reference TRBV7-2 and TRBJ2-1, reads GAGVSQSPSNKVTEKGKDVELRCDPISGHTALYWYRQSLGQGLEFLIYFQGNSAPDKSGLPSDRFSAERTGGSVSTLTIQRTQQEDSAVYLCASSLAVQGWGEQFFGPGTRLTVL.

There are a few counts of this clonotype. The chain joins TRBV10-2 to TRBJ1-1; a possible D gene is TRBD1 (5 bases). Germline V gene sequence: CDR1 WSHSY, CDR2 SAAADI. Between the trimmed V and J ends, which lost 2 bases and 11 bases, there was a span of 12 bases. This CDR3 is 12 amino acids long. The CDR3 DNA reads as TGCGCCAGCAGTGAGGTCGGGGCGGACGCTTTCTTT. Its translation is CASSEVGADAFF.

This clonotype was picked up many times. The CDR3 sequence: CASSLAGTQREKLFF. The CDR3 nucleotides are TGTGCCAGCAGCTTAGCCGGGACCCAGCGGGAAAAACTGTTTTTT. The V and J genes are TRBV7-6 and TRBJ1-4; TRBD1 is a possible D gene (5 bases). Per germline, CDR1 SGHVS and CDR2 FNYEAQ. Between the trimmed V and J ends, which lost 0 bases and 8 bases, there was a span of 13 bases. CDR3 length equals 15 residues.

Of note for this clonotype: A much bigger clone sits one base away, suggesting this may be a read error. The CDR3 sequence is CSVVDRVSNTEAFF. The CDR3 nucleotides are TGCAGCGTTGTAGATAGGGTCTCTAACACTGAAGCTTTCTTT. The chain recombines TRBV29-1 with TRBJ1-1; D is unresolved. CDR1 and CDR2 from the germline V gene are SQVTM and ANQGSEA. V lost 4 bases and J 2 bases, leaving 14 bases between the germline ends. The CDR3 covers 14 residues.

This clonotype was counted only a few times. The chain joins TRBV20-1 to TRBJ2-3; the D gene is possibly TRBD1 (6 bases). Germline loops: CDR1 DFQATT, CDR2 SNEGSKA (reference sequence). CDR3 length: 15 residues. Between the trimmed V and J ends, which lost 7 bases and 3 bases, there was a span of 20 bases. DNA for the CDR3: TGCAGTGTTTCCGACTCACAGGGCTCTACAGATACGCAGTATTTT. Its protein product is CSVSDSQGSTDTQYF.

The sample holds many counts of this clonotype. V usage is TRBV5-1 and J usage is TRBJ2-5, with D possibly TRBD1 on 5 matching bases. Germline V CDR1 and CDR2: SGHRS, YFSETQ. The CDR3 sequence is 14 residues long. The V and J ends lost 5 bases and 0 bases respectively, with 11 bases between them. The CDR3 DNA reads TGCGCCAGCAGGGGCAGGGAAGACCAAGAGACCCAGTACTTC. This codes for CASRGREDQETQYF.

This clonotype has ten or more counts. The chain carries TRBV6-5 and TRBJ1-1; 8 bases map to TRBD1. V trimming: 6 bases; J trimming: 6 bases; junction bases outside the gene matches: 6. The CDR3 length is 13 residues. Germline-derived CDR1 and CDR2 are MNHEY and SVGAGI. Here the CDR3 reads CASSLGQGAEAFF. CDR3 in DNA: TGTGCCAGCAGCTTAGGACAGGGTGCTGAAGCTTTCTTT.

This clonotype occurred a few times. The V call is TRBV7-9, the J call TRBJ1-3; 12 bases agree with TRBD1. The V gene's germline CDR1 is SEHNR and CDR2 FQNEAQ (reference sequence). Trimming at V came to 5 bases and at J to 4 bases, leaving 9 bases not matched to a gene. The CDR3 length is 17 residues. The CDR3 nucleotides read TGTGCCAGCAGCCCCAGGGGACAGGGGGCGCGCGGAAACACCATATATTTT. This gives the protein CASSPRGQGARGNTIYF. Full variable domain (remainder filled in from reference TRBV7-9 and TRBJ1-3): DTGVSQNPRHKITKRGQNVTFRCDPISEHNRLYWYRQTLGQGPEFLTYFQNEAQLEKSRLLSDRFSAERPKGSFSTLEIQRTEQGDSAMYLCASSPRGQGARGNTIYFGEGSWLTVV.

V gene TRBV12-3 or TRBV12-4 combines with J gene TRBJ2-1, with D uncertain. The V end lost 3 bases, the J end lost 6 bases, and 9 bases lay between the germline ends. The length of the CDR3 is 13 residues. The CDR3 loop reads CASSFPFGNEQFF. In nucleotides, the CDR3 is TGTGCCAGCAGTTTCCCGTTCGGCAATGAGCAGTTCTTC.

This clonotype occurred a few times. This sequence joins TRBV7-2 and TRBJ1-4; 9 positions agree with TRBD1. V shed 5 bases, J shed 1 base, and the junction held 5 bases outside the gene matches. This CDR3 region has 16 residues. Germline CDR1 is SGHTA and CDR2 is FQGNSA. CDR3 sequence: CASSVQGAGTNEKLFF. The DNA for the CDR3 is TGTGCCAGCAGCGTACAGGGGGCGGGAACTAATGAAAAACTGTTTTTT.